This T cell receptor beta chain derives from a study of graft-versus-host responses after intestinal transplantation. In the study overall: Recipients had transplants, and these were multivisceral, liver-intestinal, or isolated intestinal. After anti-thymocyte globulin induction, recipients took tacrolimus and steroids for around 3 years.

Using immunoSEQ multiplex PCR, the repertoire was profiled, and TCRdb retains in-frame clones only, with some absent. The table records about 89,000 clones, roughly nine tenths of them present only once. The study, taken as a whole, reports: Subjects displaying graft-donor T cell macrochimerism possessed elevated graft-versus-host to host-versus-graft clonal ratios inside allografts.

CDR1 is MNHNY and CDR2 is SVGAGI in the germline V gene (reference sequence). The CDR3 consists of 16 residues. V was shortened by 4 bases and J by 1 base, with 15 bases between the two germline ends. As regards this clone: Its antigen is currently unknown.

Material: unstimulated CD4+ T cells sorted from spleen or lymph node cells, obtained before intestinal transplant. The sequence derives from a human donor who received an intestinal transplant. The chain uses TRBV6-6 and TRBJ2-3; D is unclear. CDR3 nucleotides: TGTGCCAGCAGTTCCTCTAACATGTACGGCACAGATACGCAGTATTTT. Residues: CASSSSNMYGTDTQYF.